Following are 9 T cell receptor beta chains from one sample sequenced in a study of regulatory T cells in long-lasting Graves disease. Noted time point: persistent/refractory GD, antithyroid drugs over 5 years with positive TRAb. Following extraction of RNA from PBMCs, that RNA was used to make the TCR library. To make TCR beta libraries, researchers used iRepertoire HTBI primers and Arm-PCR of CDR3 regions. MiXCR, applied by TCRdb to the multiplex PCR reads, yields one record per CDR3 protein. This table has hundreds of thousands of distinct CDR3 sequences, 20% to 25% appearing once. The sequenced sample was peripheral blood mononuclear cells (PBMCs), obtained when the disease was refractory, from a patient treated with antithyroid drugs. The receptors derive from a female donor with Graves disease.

CDR3 in amino acids: CASSPSGQGYGYTF. The DNA of the CDR3 is TGCGCCAGCAGCCCGAGTGGACAGGGCTATGGCTACACCTTC. This sequence joins TRBV5-1 and TRBJ1-2; 8 bases line up with TRBD1. The V segment lost 4 bases and the J segment 4 bases; nucleotides outside the gene matches: 6. From germline, CDR1 is SGHRS and CDR2 YFSETQ. The CDR3 length is 14 residues.

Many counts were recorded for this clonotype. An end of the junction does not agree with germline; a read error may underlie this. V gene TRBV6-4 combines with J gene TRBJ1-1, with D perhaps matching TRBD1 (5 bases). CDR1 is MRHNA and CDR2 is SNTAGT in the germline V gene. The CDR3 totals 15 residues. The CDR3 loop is CASSYSFGAIAEAFF. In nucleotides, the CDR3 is TGTGCCAGCAGTTACTCGTTCGGGGCAATTGCTGAAGCTTTCTTT.

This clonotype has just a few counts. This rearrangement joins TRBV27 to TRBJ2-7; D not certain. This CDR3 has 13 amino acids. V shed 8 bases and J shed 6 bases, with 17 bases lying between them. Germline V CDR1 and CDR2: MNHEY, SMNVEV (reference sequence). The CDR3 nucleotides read TGTGCCAGCGGGGAACAGATGGCTGGCGAGCAGTACTTC. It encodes CASGEQMAGEQYF.

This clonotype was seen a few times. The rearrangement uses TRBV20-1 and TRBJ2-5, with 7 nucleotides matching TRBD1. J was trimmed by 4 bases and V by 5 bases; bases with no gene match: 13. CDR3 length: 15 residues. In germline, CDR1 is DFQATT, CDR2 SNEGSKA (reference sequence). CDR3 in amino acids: CSAAPWGQLAETQYF. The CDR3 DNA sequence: TGCAGTGCTGCCCCCTGGGGACAGCTGGCAGAGACCCAGTACTTC.

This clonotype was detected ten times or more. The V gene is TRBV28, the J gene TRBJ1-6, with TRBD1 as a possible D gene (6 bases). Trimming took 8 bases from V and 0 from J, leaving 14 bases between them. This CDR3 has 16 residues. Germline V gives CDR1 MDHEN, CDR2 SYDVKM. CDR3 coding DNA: TGTGCCAGCTTTTCGGGACACATCTCCTATAATTCACCCCTCCACTTT. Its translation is CASFSGHISYNSPLHF. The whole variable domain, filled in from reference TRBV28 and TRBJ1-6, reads DVKVTQSSRYLVKRTGEKVFLECVQDMDHENMFWYRQDPGLGLRLIYFSYDVKMKEKGDIPEGYSVSREKKERFSLILESASTNQTSMYLCASFSGHISYNSPLHFGNGTRLTVT.

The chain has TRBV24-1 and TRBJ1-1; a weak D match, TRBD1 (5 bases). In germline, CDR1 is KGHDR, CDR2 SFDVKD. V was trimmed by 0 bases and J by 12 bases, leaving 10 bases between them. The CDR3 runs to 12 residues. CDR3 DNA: TGTGCCACCAGTGATTTGGGGACTGGGACTTTCTTT. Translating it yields CATSDLGTGTFF.

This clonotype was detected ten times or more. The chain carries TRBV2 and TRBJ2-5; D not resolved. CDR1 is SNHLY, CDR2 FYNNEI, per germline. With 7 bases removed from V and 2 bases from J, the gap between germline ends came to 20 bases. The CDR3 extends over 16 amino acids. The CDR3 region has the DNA TGTGCCAGCATGTACCGGGTGGCGTCCTCTCAAGAGACCCAGTACTTC. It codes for CASMYRVASSQETQYF.

CDR3 bases: TGTGCCACCAGTGATACCGAAACTAGCGGCCGGAACAATGAGCAGTTCTTC. This codes for CATSDTETSGRNNEQFF. This chain connects TRBV24-1 to TRBJ2-1, with 8 bases fitting TRBD2. Germline-derived CDR1 and CDR2 are KGHDR and SFDVKD. Trimming removed 3 bases from V and 5 bases from J; junction bases left unmatched: 11. CDR3 length equals 17 residues.

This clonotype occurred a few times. This chain's CDR3 is CASSLAHRGQETQYF. Written as DNA, the CDR3 is TGTGCCAGCAGCTTGGCGCACAGGGGGCAAGAGACCCAGTACTTC. The rearrangement links TRBV5-4 to TRBJ2-5; 8 bases are shared with TRBD1. This CDR3 spans 15 amino acids. Germline values: CDR1 SGHNT, CDR2 YYREEE (reference sequence). V was pared by 0 bases and J by 2 bases, with 3 bases of the junction left unmatched. Supplemented by reference TRBV5-4 and TRBJ2-5, the full variable domain reads ETGVTQSPTHLIKTRGQQVTLRCSSQSGHNTVSWYQQALGQGPQFIFQYYREEENGRGNFPPRFSGLQFPNYSSELNVNALELDDSALYLCASSLAHRGQETQYFGPGTRLLVL.